A single T cell receptor (beta chain) is shown here with its context. Its target is unknown. Data came from immunoSEQ multiplex PCR; TCRdb stores just in-frame clones and leaves some out. The sample lists more than 70,000 clones, 65% to 90% occurring once. The sample is drawn from a study of OX40 agonist ivuxolimab in advanced cancers. For the study at large: In this cohort, patients received ivuxolimab, an agonistic anti-OX40 (CD134) antibody. Dose-escalation patients had hepatocellular carcinoma, melanoma, renal cell or head and neck cancer. Partial responses occurred in three patients (one hepatocellular carcinoma, two cutaneous melanoma).

General study findings and limits: CD8+ T cells were the subset that, on average, had more expanded clones than CD4+.

In germline, CDR1 is SGHTA, CDR2 FQGNSA. The V end was cut by 3 bases, the J end by 4 bases, with 13 bases between. This CDR3 has 15 amino acids. V usage is TRBV7-2 and J usage is TRBJ2-1, with D perhaps matching TRBD2 (5 bases). The clonotype originates from an adult with an advanced solid tumor such as melanoma, head and neck, liver or kidney cancer. The source was CD4+ or CD8+ T cells sorted from blood, collected in a trial of the OX40 agonist ivuxolimab. CDR3 in DNA: TGTGCCAGCAGCTTTATCGACGGGGTATACAATGAGCAGTTCTTC. Its translation is CASSFIDGVYNEQFF.